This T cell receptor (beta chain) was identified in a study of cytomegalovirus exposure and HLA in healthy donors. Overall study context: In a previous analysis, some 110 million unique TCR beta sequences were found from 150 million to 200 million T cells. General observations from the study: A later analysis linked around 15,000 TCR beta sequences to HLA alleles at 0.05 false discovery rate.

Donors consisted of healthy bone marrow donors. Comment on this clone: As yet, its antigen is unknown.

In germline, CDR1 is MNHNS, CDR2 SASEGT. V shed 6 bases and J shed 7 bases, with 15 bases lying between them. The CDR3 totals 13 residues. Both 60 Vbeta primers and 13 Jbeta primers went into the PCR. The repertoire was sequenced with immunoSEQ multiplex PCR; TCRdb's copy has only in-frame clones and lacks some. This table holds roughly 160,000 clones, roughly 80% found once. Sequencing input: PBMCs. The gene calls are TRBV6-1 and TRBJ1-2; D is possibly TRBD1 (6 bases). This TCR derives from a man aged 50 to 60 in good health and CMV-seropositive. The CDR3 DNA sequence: TGTGCCAGCAGCGAGAGGGGGGGCCGTGGCTACACCTTC. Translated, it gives CASSERGGRGYTF.